This T cell receptor (beta chain) derives from a study of T cell changes during pregnancy in multiple sclerosis. Germline V lookup: CDR1 MNHEY, CDR2 SMNVEV (reference sequence). This CDR3 is built from 16 residues. The V end was cut by 5 bases, the J end by 5 bases, with 16 bases between. Generated by immunoSEQ multiplex PCR, the TCRdb table keeps only in-frame clones and is missing some. The sample has about 5,200 clones; more than 65% are singletons. The chain employs TRBV27 and TRBJ1-6; possibly TRBD1 for D (6 bases). The specimen was CD8+ T cells from peripheral blood mononuclear cells, collected in the second trimester of pregnancy. The source is a female donor in good health, enrolled as a control in a pregnancy study. The CDR3 nucleotides are TGTGCCAGCAGTACCCCGGGGGGGGCCAATAATTCACCCCTCCACTTT. Protein sequence: CASSTPGGANNSPLHF.